One sample yielded the 3 T cell receptor beta chains listed below, sequenced in a study of regulatory T cells in long-lasting Graves disease. CDR3-region Arm-PCR and iRepertoire HTBI primers produced the TCR beta libraries. One entry per CDR3 protein results from TCRdb running MiXCR on the multiplex PCR reads. Of roughly 220,000 distinct CDR3 sequences listed, around 18% are singletons. Documented time point: newly diagnosed GD, antithyroid drugs for less than 3 months. RNA isolated from PBMCs was used to make the TCR library. The source material was peripheral blood mononuclear cells (PBMCs), sampled at new diagnosis, from a patient treated with antithyroid drugs. All receptors derive from a female donor with Graves disease.

This clonotype has a count of ten or more. The chain carries TRBV27 and TRBJ2-2, with 7 positions matching TRBD1. From germline, CDR1 is MNHEY and CDR2 SMNVEV (reference sequence). This CDR3 comprises 16 residues. The J segment lost 0 bases and the V segment lost 9 bases, leaving 10 bases of the junction unmatched. CDR3 bases: TGTGCCAGAGTCCCAGAAGACAGGGCGAACACCGGGGAGCTGTTTTTT. Translated: CARVPEDRANTGELFF.

The rearrangement joins TRBV5-1 to TRBJ2-7; D call uncertain. Trimming cost V 5 bases and J 5 bases, with 17 bases left between them. CDR1 and CDR2 from the germline V gene are SGHRS and YFSETQ. CDR3 length: 14 amino acids. CDR3 sequence: CASRPEPRSHEQYF. The CDR3 DNA follows: TGCGCCAGCAGACCAGAACCGCGGTCCCACGAGCAGTACTTC.

This clonotype was counted a few times. This chain connects TRBV5-4 to TRBJ2-1, with D maybe TRBD2 (7 bases). Per the germline V gene, CDR1 is SGHNT and CDR2 is YYREEE (reference sequence). This CDR3 comprises 14 residues. CDR3 residues: CVFLRGGSIYEQFF. CDR3 sequence (DNA): TGTGTCTTTCTTAGGGGGGGGAGCATCTATGAGCAGTTCTTC.